This T cell receptor beta chain was recovered during a study of shared clonotypes between healthy human individuals. Study-level results: Naive CD4 clonotypes overlapped across several donors at about 5.3%.

About this clone itself: Its antigen is unknown.

Clones were sequenced by immunoSEQ multiplex PCR, and TCRdb holds only the in-frame ones, with some missing. This sample carries about 2.3 million clones, around 93% of them seen once, and the ten largest clones take 0.37%. CDR3 length: 16 residues. Trimming cost V 0 bases and J 8 bases, with 16 bases left between them. Germline lookup yields CDR1 MNHNS and CDR2 SASEGT. The rearrangement joins TRBV6-1 to TRBJ1-4; a weak D match, TRBD1 (5 bases). Sequencing input: naive CD4+ T cells from PBMCs. Subset indicated: CD45RA+ positively selected. The origin of this receptor is a man younger than 35 in good health. Some clones in this sample may be carry-over from other donors' samples. This chain's CDR3 is CASSEAGTAKGEKLFF. The DNA of the CDR3 is TGTGCCAGCAGTGAAGCGGGGACGGCGAAGGGGGAAAAACTGTTTTTT.